Each of the 5 T cell receptor beta chains below was sequenced from the same sample in a study of T cells in Graves' hyperthyroidism and ophthalmopathy. From RNA transcripts, TCR beta CDR3 regions were amplified. The TCR CDR3 first-round RT-PCR relied on the HTBI primer set. MiXCR was run by TCRdb on the multiplex PCR reads, yielding one entry per CDR3 protein. The sample holds 350,000 or so distinct CDR3 sequences, 18% seen once. The specimen was blood. The receptors come from a woman aged 45-59 years with Graves' hyperthyroidism.

V usage is TRBV20-1 and J usage is TRBJ2-5, with D uncertain. The CDR3 loop spans 16 amino acids. Germline values: CDR1 DFQATT, CDR2 SNEGSKA (reference sequence). V was shortened by 0 bases and J by 0 bases, with 14 bases between the two germline ends. CDR3 amino acids: CSARDPKGRYQETQYF. The CDR3, as DNA: TGCAGTGCTAGAGATCCCAAAGGACGGTACCAAGAGACCCAGTACTTC.

V usage is TRBV29-1 and J usage is TRBJ1-1; no definite D call. The germline gives CDR1 SQVTM, CDR2 ANQGSEA. Trimming shortened V by 6 bases and J by 4 bases, and 18 bases separated the two germline ends. This CDR3 spans 14 amino acids. CDR3 sequence (DNA): TGCAGCGTCAATACGCGGTTAGGGAGCACTGAAGCTTTCTTT. Its translation: CSVNTRLGSTEAFF.

About this clonotype: The junction does not match germline at one end; this may be a read error. The V and J genes are TRBV27 and TRBJ2-2; possible D gene TRBD1, 6 bases. Germline CDR1 and CDR2: MNHEY and SMNVEV (reference sequence). CDR3 length: 15 amino acids. The CDR3 coding sequence is TGTGCCAGTAGTTTATTTCCAGGGACAACCGGGGAGCTGTTTTTT. This encodes CASSLFPGTTGELFF.

The chain carries TRBV4-1 and TRBJ1-1; no firm D call. Trimming cost V 2 bases and J 5 bases, with 15 bases left between them. CDR1 is MGHRA, CDR2 YSYEKL, per germline. The CDR3 has 15 residues. The chain's CDR3 is CASSQTDTLGTEAFF. The CDR3 DNA is TGCGCCAGCAGCCAAACTGACACCTTAGGAACTGAAGCTTTCTTT.

This chain connects TRBV2 to TRBJ2-1, with 8 bases aligning to TRBD2. Germline trimming cut 7 bases from V and 4 bases from J; bases unmatched to any gene: 3. This CDR3 contains 13 residues. Germline assignment: CDR1 SNHLY and CDR2 FYNNEI. The CDR3 loop is CASTERGYNEQFF. For the CDR3, the DNA is TGTGCCAGCACGGAGCGGGGGTACAATGAGCAGTTCTTC.